This is a list of T cell receptor beta chains from one sample in a study of vaccination effects on CD4 cells after COVID-19. No antigens are known for them. Sequencing was performed with immunoSEQ multiplex PCR; in TCRdb, only in-frame clones are kept and a portion is missing. The sample records some 59,000 clones, 65% to 90% being singletons. The material sequenced was CD4+ T cells from PBMCs cultured with HCoV-229E spike peptides, taken before COVID-19 vaccination. The receptor source for this set is a human donor who received a COVID-19 vaccine. The CDR3 runs from the conserved cysteine through the conserved F or W. D genes are given only for firm matches. Size is omitted from some rows. Given values are once, few, many or a class for expanded clones.

TRBJ2-5 TRBV25-1 . . CASSAPGGGGETQYF TGTGCCAGCAGTGCCCCAGGGGGAGGCGGCGAGACCCAGTACTTC
TRBJ1-3 TRBV4-1 . . CASSQGVPSGNTIYF TGCGCCAGCAGCCAAGGGGTCCCATCTGGAAACACCATATATTTT
TRBJ2-5 TRBV9 TRBD2 . CASSVGGSGRQETQYF TGTGCCAGCAGCGTAGGAGGAAGCGGGAGGCAAGAGACCCAGTACTTC
TRBJ2-1 TRBV25-1 . . CASSGGQSYNEQFF TGTGCCAGCAGTGGAGGACAGAGTTACAATGAGCAGTTCTTC
TRBJ1-3 TRBV29-1 TRBD1 . CSVGTGRISGNTIYF TGCAGCGTTGGGACAGGCAGAATCTCTGGAAACACCATATATTTT
TRBJ1-1 TRBV2 . . CASSEQGLGGTEAFF TGTGCCAGCAGTGAACAGGGGTTAGGGGGCACTGAAGCTTTCTTT
TRBJ1-1 TRBV6-2/TRBV6-3 . few CASSYIYTEAFF TGTGCCAGCAGTTATATTTACACTGAAGCTTTCTTT
TRBJ1-1 TRBV9 . . CASSVGWGSLNTEAFF TGTGCCAGCAGCGTAGGGTGGGGCAGTTTGAACACTGAAGCTTTCTTT
TRBJ2-5 TRBV2 TRBD2 . CASSDQRGNQETQYF TGTGCCAGCAGTGACCAGCGGGGGAACCAAGAGACCCAGTACTTC
TRBJ2-3 TRBV7-8 . . CASSLVGGRGTDTQYF TGTGCCAGCAGCTTAGTTGGGGGCAGGGGCACAGATACGCAGTATTTT
TRBJ2-5 TRBV10-3 TRBD1 . CAISPRQGGGETQYF TGTGCCATCAGCCCAAGACAGGGGGGGGGAGAGACCCAGTACTTC
TRBJ2-3 TRBV24-1 . . CATGEKGSDTQYF TGTGCCACCGGGGAGAAGGGATCAGATACGCAGTATTTT
TRBJ2-1 TRBV10-1 . . CASSMTDGINNEQFF TGCGCCAGCAGTATGACGGACGGGATTAACAATGAGCAGTTCTTC
TRBJ1-1 TRBV7-9 . . CASSLNRRDQNTEAFF TGTGCCAGCAGCTTAAACAGACGGGATCAGAACACTGAAGCTTTCTTT
TRBJ1-1 TRBV2 TRBD1 . CASKQGANTEAFF TGTGCCAGCAAACAGGGGGCGAACACTGAAGCTTTCTTT
TRBJ2-3 TRBV12-3/TRBV12-4 . . CATPSVSDTQYF TGTGCCACCCCATCAGTTTCAGATACGCAGTATTTT
TRBJ2-5 TRBV29-1 TRBD2 . CSAHTGGETQYF TGCAGCGCCCATACGGGGGGAGAGACCCAGTACTTC
TRBJ1-2 TRBV6-4 . . CASSDPGTDGYTF TGTGCCAGCAGTGACCCCGGAACAGACGGCTACACCTTC
TRBJ2-5 TRBV18 TRBD2 . CASSPGGGETQYF TGTGCCAGCTCACCAGGGGGGGGAGAGACCCAGTACTTC
TRBJ1-1 TRBV5-1 . . CASSLTGVGNTEAFF TGCGCCAGCAGCTTGACAGGAGTTGGGAACACTGAAGCTTTCTTT
TRBJ2-2 TRBV7-2 TRBD1 once CASSLQGTANTGELFF TGTGCCAGCAGCTTACAAGGGACAGCGAACACCGGGGAGCTGTTTTTT
TRBJ1-1 TRBV7-3 . . CASSLLGVNTEAFF TGTGCCAGCAGCTTACTAGGGGTAAACACTGAAGCTTTCTTT
TRBJ1-1 TRBV18 . once CASSPRETVNTEAFF TGTGCCAGCTCACCTCGTGAGACAGTTAACACTGAAGCTTTCTTT
TRBJ2-3 TRBV5-1 . . CASSLGQTDTQYF TGCGCCAGCAGCTTAGGCCAAACAGATACGCAGTATTTT
TRBJ1-5 TRBV6-2/TRBV6-3 . once CASSKQGYLNQPQHF TGTGCCAGCAGCAAGCAGGGTTACCTCAATCAGCCCCAGCATTTT
TRBJ1-2 TRBV6-5 . . CASRTGGGYGYTF TGTGCCAGCAGAACGGGGGGCGGATATGGCTACACCTTC
TRBJ1-5 TRBV7-9 TRBD1 few CASNLGSQGDGPQHF TGTGCCAGCAATCTAGGGTCCCAGGGGGATGGGCCCCAGCATTTT
TRBJ1-6 TRBV7-2 TRBD1 . CASSPRTGGYNSPLHF TGTGCCAGCAGCCCCCGGACAGGGGGCTATAATTCACCCCTCCACTTT
TRBJ2-1 TRBV24-1 . once CATSDPGPNDHNEQFF TGTGCCACCAGTGACCCGGGACCGAACGATCACAATGAGCAGTTCTTC
TRBJ1-1 TRBV5-1 TRBD1 . CASSWMTGGTEAFF TGCGCCAGCAGCTGGATGACAGGGGGCACTGAAGCTTTCTTT
TRBJ1-2 TRBV19 . . CASSNPRHLYGYTF TGTGCCAGTAGTAACCCTCGGCACCTTTATGGCTACACCTTC
TRBJ1-1 TRBV6-6 . few CASSYRQGLNTEAFF TGTGCCAGCAGTTACCGGCAGGGGTTGAACACTGAAGCTTTCTTT
TRBJ1-1 TRBV2 . . CASAQGILPEAFF TGTGCCAGCGCACAGGGTATTCTCCCTGAAGCTTTCTTT
TRBJ1-5 TRBV19 . . CASSIEGRQPQHF TGTGCCAGTAGTATAGAGGGCAGACAGCCCCAGCATTTT
TRBJ2-3 TRBV5-1 TRBD1 . CASSRDRRTDTQYF TGCGCCAGCAGCCGGGACAGGAGGACAGATACGCAGTATTTT
TRBJ1-6 TRBV6-5 TRBD1 . CASSYSSQGGNSPLHF TGTGCCAGCAGTTACTCGAGTCAAGGGGGCAATTCACCCCTCCACTTT
TRBJ2-5 TRBV18 . . CASSPLTAEYQETQYF TGTGCCAGCTCACCACTGACGGCCGAGTACCAAGAGACCCAGTACTTC
TRBJ2-3 TRBV7-9 TRBD1 . CASSQQGLLRGTQYF TGTGCCAGCAGCCAACAGGGGTTACTGAGAGGCACGCAGTATTTT
TRBJ2-1 TRBV3-1/TRBV3-2 TRBD1 . CASSQDTGVHNEQFF TGTGCCAGCAGCCAAGACACAGGGGTGCACAATGAGCAGTTCTTC
TRBJ2-6 TRBV19 . . CASSTLTAGANVLTF TGTGCCAGTAGTACCCTGACGGCTGGGGCCAACGTCCTGACTTTC
TRBJ2-3 TRBV29-1 TRBD2 . CSVRDTGGFTDTQYF TGCAGCGTCCGAGATACGGGAGGATTCACAGATACGCAGTATTTT
TRBJ2-2 TRBV5-1 TRBD2 once CASRNPLSGVTANTGELFF TGCGCCAGCAGGAATCCCCTAAGCGGGGTCACCGCGAACACCGGGGAGCTGTTTTTT
TRBJ2-5 TRBV5-1 . once CASRTESQETQYF TGCGCCAGCAGGACCGAAAGCCAAGAGACCCAGTACTTC
TRBJ1-2 TRBV2 . . CASGRENYGYTF TGTGCCAGCGGAAGGGAGAACTATGGCTACACCTTC
TRBJ1-2 TRBV18 . . CASSPGPAYGYTF TGTGCCAGCTCACCAGGGCCAGCCTATGGCTACACCTTC
TRBJ1-6 TRBV18 . . CASSPPSRGRNSPLHF TGTGCCAGCTCACCACCGTCTAGGGGGAGAAATTCACCCCTCCACTTT
TRBJ2-1 TRBV7-3 . . CASSLSGSNEQFF TGTGCCAGCAGCTTATCGGGGAGTAATGAGCAGTTCTTC
TRBJ2-3 TRBV5-4 . . CASSLAAGALTDTQYF TGTGCCAGCAGCTTGGCCGCAGGGGCCCTCACAGATACGCAGTATTTT
TRBJ2-1 TRBV5-4 . once CASSFRTGTYNEQFF TGTGCCAGCAGCTTCCGAACAGGGACTTACAATGAGCAGTTCTTC
TRBJ1-3 TRBV5-4 TRBD1 . CASSLGGTGGSSGNTIYF TGTGCCAGCAGCTTGGGTGGGACAGGGGGAAGCTCTGGAAACACCATATATTTT
TRBJ2-5 TRBV5-1 TRBD2 . CASSLAGGEETQYF TGCGCCAGCAGCTTGGCCGGGGGGGAAGAGACCCAGTACTTC
TRBJ2-2 TRBV6-1 . . CASSEFGGSRSGELFF TGTGCCAGCAGTGAATTTGGGGGTTCGAGATCCGGGGAGCTGTTTTTT
TRBJ1-5 TRBV7-2 . . CASSLSGLSNQPQHF TGTGCCAGCAGCTTGTCCGGACTTAGCAATCAGCCCCAGCATTTT